Sequencing of this T cell receptor beta chain was carried out in a study of shared clonotypes between healthy human individuals (dated by TCRdb to between 2020 and 2021). Looking at the study overall: The cohort comprised two women and three men aged 18 to 49 years. Libraries were prepared and TCR repertoires were sequenced by different laboratories using diverse techniques, in order to increase sequencing depth and limit assay-specific biases. The study deeply sequenced blood TCR repertoires of several healthy adults to estimate repertoire size and the extent of clonotype sharing between individuals. Each donor's leukapheresis produced roughly between roughly 0.85 and 10 billion PBMCs. For each donor, CD4 naive and CD4 memory were each given three plates, CD8 naive was given two plates, and CD8 memory was given one plate.

Using the deep immunoSEQ assay, multiplex PCR amplified TCR CDR3 regions from genomic DNA. Extracted genomic DNA from each cell subset was spread evenly across all wells of several immunoSEQ 96-well plates, with each plate serving as a replicate. Each replicate PCR for sorted subsets received about 0.2 ug genomic DNA, equal to tens of thousands of T cell genomes. Purified libraries were quantified with a Qubit 3.0 fluorometer, sized on a Bioanalyzer 2100, and re-quantified with the KAPA Library Quantification kit. Every immunoSEQ 96-well plate was sequenced on a dedicated single-read 150-cycle Illumina NextSeq 550 flow cell. Processing in the source paper ran as follows. Because the immunoSEQ output held only junctional sequences and lacked quality scores, the filtering could not match the filtering applied to full-length reads. Sequences were annotated with PyIR, a Python wrapper for IgBLAST v1.9, using IMGT germline references to assign V/J genes and CDR3. Any read was removed if the V/J assignment was weak (E-value above 1e-6), the CDR3 was missing, or the read contained stop codons, out-of-frame junctions, or ambiguous translated residues. V3J clonotypes were defined as sequences sharing the same inferred V gene, J gene, and CDR3 amino acid sequence. Percentage overlap between repertoires was calculated by dividing the number of shared unique clonotypes by the size of the smaller repertoire. RTK rarefaction, the Chao1 estimator, and Recon v2.1 estimates of unobserved clonotypes were used to assess repertoire richness. Generation probabilities for all TCRbeta clonotypes obtained by the gDNA method from several donors were computed using OLGA. The table was pulled from immuneACCESS by TCRdb, which kept in-frame rearrangements only. Such tables lose some clones; where checked, under half of the loss comes from unresolved V genes, and the rest has no known cause. The V and J calls and clone size come from that table; D and trimming were worked out from the DNA. The sample table shows around 690,000 clones, and less than 95% are seen once. The ten largest account for approximately 35% of the sample.

As to this clone: No antigen is known for it. No clone much larger than this one lies a single base away; base qualities are absent.

Spanning cysteine to phenylalanine, the CDR3 consists of 16 amino acids. The sequence is cut down to CDR3 DNA, 48 bases in frame from base 1. Reading the germline V gene (reference sequence) gives CDR1 WNHNN and CDR2 SYGVQD. V is shortened by 3 bases, J by 4 bases, and the region joining them spans 15 bases. Donors were healthy HIV-negative adults with no recently reported acute infections or vaccinations. All donors were Caucasian adults living in Nashville, Tennessee, USA. The CD8 memory samples were a combination of magnetically selected CD45RO+ cells and CCR7-negative CD45RA+ effector memory (TemRA) cells. Blood was collected by leukapheresis, and PBMCs were isolated by Ficoll-Histopaque density gradient centrifugation and then cryopreserved in liquid nitrogen vapor phase. Analytical flow cytometry was used to check the purity and quantity of each magnetically sorted T cell population. Each sorted fraction had its genomic DNA isolated and then quantified by UV absorbance on a Nanodrop 2000c.

Study-level results and caveats: Across a handful of donors, 4.5% to 6.5% of naive CD4, roughly 3.8% of naive CD8, 2.3% of memory CD4, and approximately 0.4% of memory CD8 clonotypes were shared. Naive subsets generally had larger estimated clonotype richness than memory subsets. Sampling was restricted to blood, and TCR repertoires in tissue are likely to differ from TCR repertoires in blood. Because the study included a small number of donors, the genetic and exposure-history diversity represented was limited. Incomplete sequencing was indicated by rarefaction of sorted-subset datasets, despite the large sequencing depth. Based on pairwise subsampling, the degree of clonotype sharing among donors was expected to be affected by sequencing depth. Compared with non-shared clonotypes, the clonotypes found in all four sorted-subset donors had higher generation probabilities.

The sequenced material came from memory CD8+ T cells from PBMCs. The sample's cell subset or site, from its label and the paper: CD45RO+ cells pooled with CCR7-negative TemRA cells. The chain uses TRBV10-1 and TRBJ2-2; there is no confident call for the D gene. This sequence was found in a young man in good health. Some clones in this sample may be carry-over from other donors' samples. The CDR3 protein is CASSELTIPGTGELFF. DNA sequence: TGCGCCAGCAGTGAATTAACGATCCCCGGCACCGGGGAGCTGTTTTTT.